The text below deals with one T cell receptor (beta chain). The V and J ends lost 5 bases and 8 bases, in that order; junction bases with no gene match: 7. The germline CDR1 and CDR2 sequences are MGHRA and YSYEKL. This CDR3 has 16 residues. Per the authors' pipeline: Amplification of reference gene primers was used by the study to estimate nucleated cell counts. Here immunoSEQ multiplex PCR was the method, and the copy in TCRdb shows in-frame clones only, minus some. V, J and clone size are taken as reported in that table, and D and trimming were inferred from the DNA itself. Of roughly 140,000 clones listed, approximately 91% were seen once; the top ten hold 1.5% to 2%. These data are taken from a study of blood T cell repertoires in COVID-19. Turning to the study itself: Samples taken during acute and convalescent COVID-19 were collected in the United States, Italy and Spain. T cells, B-cell-depleted T cells, or PBMCs provided the cDNA or gDNA that served as material.

The source is a man aged 70 or older with acute or convalescent COVID-19. Sequencing input: peripheral blood. The rearrangement joins TRBV4-1 to TRBJ2-2; TRBD2 agrees at 14 bases. The CDR3 DNA follows: TGCGCCAGCAGCGCCCGACTAGCGGGAGGGCCTGGGGAGCTGTTTTTT. Residues: CASSARLAGGPGELFF.